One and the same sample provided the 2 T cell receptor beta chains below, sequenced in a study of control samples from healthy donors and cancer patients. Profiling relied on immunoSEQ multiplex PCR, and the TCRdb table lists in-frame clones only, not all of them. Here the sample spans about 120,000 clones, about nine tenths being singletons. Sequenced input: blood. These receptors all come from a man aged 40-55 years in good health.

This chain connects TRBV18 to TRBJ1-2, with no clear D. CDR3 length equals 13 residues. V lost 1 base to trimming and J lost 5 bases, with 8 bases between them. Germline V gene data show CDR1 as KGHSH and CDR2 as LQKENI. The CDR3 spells CASSPQGEYGYTF. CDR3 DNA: TGTGCCAGCTCACCACAGGGCGAGTATGGCTACACCTTC.

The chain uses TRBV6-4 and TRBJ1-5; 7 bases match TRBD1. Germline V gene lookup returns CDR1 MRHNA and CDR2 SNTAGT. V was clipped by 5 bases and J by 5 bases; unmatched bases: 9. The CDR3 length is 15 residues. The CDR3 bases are TGTGCCAGCAGTAAGACACAGGGGAGAGATCAGCCCCAGCATTTT. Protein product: CASSKTQGRDQPQHF.